The 2 T cell receptor beta chains below come from one sample, sequenced in a study of shared clonotypes between healthy human individuals. CD45RO negativity and positive selection for CCR7 defined naive CD8 cells, a population that excluded terminally differentiated effector memory CD45RA+ cells. Some clones are missing from TCRdb's copy, which holds only in-frame ones; the method was immunoSEQ multiplex PCR. Found here are about 1,800,000 clones, just under 95% of them singletons; the top ten hold 1% to 1.5%. Sequenced input: naive CD8+ T cells sorted from blood. Receptors originate from a man aged 18 to 30 in good health.

V and J are TRBV30 and TRBJ2-7, with 8 bases that match TRBD1. J lost 5 bases, V lost 4 bases, and 7 bases had no gene match. The CDR3 has 13 residues. From germline, CDR1 is GTSNPN and CDR2 SVGIG (reference sequence). CDR3 loop: CAWMTGVGDEQYF. For the CDR3, the DNA is TGTGCCTGGATGACAGGGGTTGGCGACGAGCAGTACTTC. The full variable domain, its missing parts supplied by reference TRBV30 and TRBJ2-7, is SQTIHQWPATLVQPVGSPLSLECTVEGTSNPNLYWYRQAAGRGLQLLFYSVGIGQISSEVPQNLSASRPQDRQFILSSKKLLLSDSGFYLCAWMTGVGDEQYFGPGTRLTVT.

The chain employs TRBV7-6 and TRBJ2-5; 7 positions match TRBD1. Germline V CDR1 and CDR2: SGHVS, FNYEAQ. The ends lost 1 base at V and 5 bases at J; junction bases unmatched: 10. The CDR3 consists of 16 residues. The CDR3 region is CASSLVVQGEGETQYF. The DNA for the CDR3 is TGTGCCAGCAGCTTAGTAGTCCAGGGGGAAGGGGAGACCCAGTACTTC.